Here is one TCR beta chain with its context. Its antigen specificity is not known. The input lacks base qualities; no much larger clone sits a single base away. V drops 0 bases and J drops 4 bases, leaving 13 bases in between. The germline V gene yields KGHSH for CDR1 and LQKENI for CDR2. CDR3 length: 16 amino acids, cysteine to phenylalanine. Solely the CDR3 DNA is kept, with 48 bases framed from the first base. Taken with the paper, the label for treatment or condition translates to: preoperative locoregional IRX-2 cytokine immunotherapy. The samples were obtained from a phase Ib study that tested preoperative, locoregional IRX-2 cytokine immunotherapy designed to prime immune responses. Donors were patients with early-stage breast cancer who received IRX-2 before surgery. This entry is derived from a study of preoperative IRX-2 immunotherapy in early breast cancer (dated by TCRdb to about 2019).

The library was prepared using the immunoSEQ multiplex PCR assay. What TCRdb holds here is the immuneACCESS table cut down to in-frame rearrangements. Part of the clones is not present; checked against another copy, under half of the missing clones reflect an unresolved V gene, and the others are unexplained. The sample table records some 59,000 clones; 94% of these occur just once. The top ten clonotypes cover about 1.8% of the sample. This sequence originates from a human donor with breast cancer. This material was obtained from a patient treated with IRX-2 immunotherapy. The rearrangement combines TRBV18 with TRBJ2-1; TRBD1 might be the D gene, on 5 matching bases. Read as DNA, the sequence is TGTGCCAGCTCACCACCGGGGCGGCTTAATTACAATGAGCAGTTCTTC. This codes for CASSPPGRLNYNEQFF.